The clone carrying this TCR beta chain showed up just a few times. Its antigen is still unknown. The CDR3 sequence is 15 residues long. The germline V gene has CDR1 SEHNR and CDR2 FQNEAQ (reference sequence). V was clipped by 3 bases and J by 5 bases; unmatched bases: 6. Researchers ran the PCR with 60 Vbeta and 13 Jbeta primers. Generated by immunoSEQ multiplex PCR, the TCRdb table keeps only in-frame clones and is missing some. The sample includes 180,000 or so clones, roughly 9.5% seen only once; the top ten take roughly 1.3%. These data are taken from a study of cytomegalovirus exposure and HLA in healthy donors. Notes on the study in general: Beyond CMV serostatus, there was no information to go on about immune exposure. Analyzed later, most CMV-associated TCR beta chains appeared HLA-restricted. Within the data, a cluster of highly shared sequence variants was likely a sequencing artifact. Presence/absence analyses supposed approximately even sequencing depth among donors.

This TCR derives from a woman younger than 45 in good health and CMV-seropositive. The sample comprised PBMCs. The J gene is TRBJ1-1, the V gene TRBV7-9, with 10 nucleotides matching TRBD1. The CDR3 protein is CASSLTGGAGTEAFF. Here the CDR3 DNA reads TGTGCCAGCAGCTTGACAGGGGGCGCCGGAACTGAAGCTTTCTTT.